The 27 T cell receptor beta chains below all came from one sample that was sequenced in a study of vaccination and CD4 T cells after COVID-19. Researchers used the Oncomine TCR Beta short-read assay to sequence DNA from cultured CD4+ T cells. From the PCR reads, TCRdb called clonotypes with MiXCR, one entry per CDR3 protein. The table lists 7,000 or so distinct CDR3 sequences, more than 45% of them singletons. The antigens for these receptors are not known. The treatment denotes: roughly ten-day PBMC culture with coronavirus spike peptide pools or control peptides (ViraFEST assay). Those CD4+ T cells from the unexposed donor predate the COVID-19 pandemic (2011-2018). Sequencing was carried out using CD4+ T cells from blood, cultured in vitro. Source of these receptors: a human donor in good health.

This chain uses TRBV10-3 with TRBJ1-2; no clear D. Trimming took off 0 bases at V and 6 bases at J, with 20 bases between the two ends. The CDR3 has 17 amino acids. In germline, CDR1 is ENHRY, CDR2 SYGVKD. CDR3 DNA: TGTGCCATCAGTGAGTCCAAGTACCCGACTGCGGGGAATGGCTACACCTTC. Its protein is CAISESKYPTAGNGYTF.

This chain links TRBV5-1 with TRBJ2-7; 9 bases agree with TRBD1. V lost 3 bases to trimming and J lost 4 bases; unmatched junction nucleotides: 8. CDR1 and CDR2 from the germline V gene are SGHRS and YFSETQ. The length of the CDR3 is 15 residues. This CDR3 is CASSWSGTGLYEQYF. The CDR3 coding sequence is TGCGCCAGCAGCTGGAGCGGGACAGGGTTGTACGAGCAGTACTTC.

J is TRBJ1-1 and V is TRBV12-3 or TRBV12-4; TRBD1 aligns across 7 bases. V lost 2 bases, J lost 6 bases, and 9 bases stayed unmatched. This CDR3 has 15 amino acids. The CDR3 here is CASSLKLLGTAEAFF. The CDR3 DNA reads TGTGCCAGCAGTTTAAAGCTTCTTGGGACAGCTGAAGCTTTCTTT.

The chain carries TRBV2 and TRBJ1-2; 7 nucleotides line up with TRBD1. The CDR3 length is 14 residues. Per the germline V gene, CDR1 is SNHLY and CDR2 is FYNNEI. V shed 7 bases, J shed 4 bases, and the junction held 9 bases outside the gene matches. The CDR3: CASTVEGASYGYTF. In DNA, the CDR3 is TGTGCCAGCACTGTGGAGGGGGCCTCCTATGGCTACACCTTC. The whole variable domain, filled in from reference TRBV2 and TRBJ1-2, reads EPEVTQTPSHQVTQMGQEVILRCVPISNHLYFYWYRQILGQKVEFLVSFYNNEISEKSEIFDDQFSVERPDGSNFTLKIRSTKLEDSAMYFCASTVEGASYGYTFGSGTRLTVV.

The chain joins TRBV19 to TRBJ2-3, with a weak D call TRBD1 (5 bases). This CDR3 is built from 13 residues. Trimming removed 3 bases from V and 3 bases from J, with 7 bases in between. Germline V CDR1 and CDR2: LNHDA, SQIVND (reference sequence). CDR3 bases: TGTGCCAGTAGTATCCAGGGAACAGATACGCAGTATTTT. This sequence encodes CASSIQGTDTQYF.

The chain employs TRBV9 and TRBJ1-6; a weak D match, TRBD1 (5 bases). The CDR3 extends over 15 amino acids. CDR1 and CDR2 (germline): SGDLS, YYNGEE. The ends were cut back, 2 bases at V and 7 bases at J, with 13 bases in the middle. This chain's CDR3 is CASSVDGAWNSPLHF. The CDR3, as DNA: TGTGCCAGCAGCGTCGACGGGGCCTGGAATTCACCCCTCCACTTT. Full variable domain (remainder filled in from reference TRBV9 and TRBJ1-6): DSGVTQTPKHLITATGQRVTLRCSPRSGDLSVYWYQQSLDQGLQFLIQYYNGEERAKGNILERFSAQQFPDLHSELNLSSLELGDSALYFCASSVDGAWNSPLHFGNGTRLTVT.

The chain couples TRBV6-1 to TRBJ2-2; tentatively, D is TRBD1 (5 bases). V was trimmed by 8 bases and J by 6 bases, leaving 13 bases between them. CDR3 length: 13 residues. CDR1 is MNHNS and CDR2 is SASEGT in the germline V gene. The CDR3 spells CASSGYIAGELFF. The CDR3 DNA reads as TGTGCCAGCTCAGGGTATATCGCCGGGGAGCTGTTTTTT.

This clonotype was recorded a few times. CDR3 bases: TGTGCCAGCAGTTTAGTCCCAGGGGTAGAGCAGTACTTC. Translated: CASSLVPGVEQYF. This chain uses TRBV27 with TRBJ2-7; D perhaps matches TRBD1 (6 bases). The CDR3 consists of 13 residues. CDR1 MNHEY and CDR2 SMNVEV come from the germline V gene (reference sequence). The V end was cut by 2 bases, the J end by 7 bases, with 12 bases between.

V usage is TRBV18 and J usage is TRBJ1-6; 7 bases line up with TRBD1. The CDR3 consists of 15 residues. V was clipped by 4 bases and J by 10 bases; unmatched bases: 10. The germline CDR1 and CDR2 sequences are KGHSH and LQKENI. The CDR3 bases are TGTGCCAGCTCACGAGAGACAGGGTTCGGCTCACCCCTCCACTTT. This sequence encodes CASSRETGFGSPLHF.

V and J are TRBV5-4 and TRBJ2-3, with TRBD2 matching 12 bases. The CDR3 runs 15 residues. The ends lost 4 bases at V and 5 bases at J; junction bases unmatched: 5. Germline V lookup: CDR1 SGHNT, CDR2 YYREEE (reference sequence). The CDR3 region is CASSPRLAGEDTQYF. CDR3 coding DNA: TGTGCCAGCAGCCCCCGACTAGCGGGAGAAGATACGCAGTATTTT.

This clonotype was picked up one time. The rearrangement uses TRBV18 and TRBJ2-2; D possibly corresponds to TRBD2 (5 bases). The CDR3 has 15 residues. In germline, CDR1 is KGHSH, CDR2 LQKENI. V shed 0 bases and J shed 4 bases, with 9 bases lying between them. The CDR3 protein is CASSPPSESTGELFF. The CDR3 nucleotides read TGTGCCAGCTCACCACCTAGCGAGAGCACCGGGGAGCTGTTTTTT.

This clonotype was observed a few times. As DNA, the CDR3 is TGTGCCAGCAGTTACAGGCGGGGACAGGGTATCAATCAGCCCCAGCATTTT. As protein: CASSYRRGQGINQPQHF. The V and J genes are TRBV6-2 or TRBV6-3 and TRBJ1-5; 9 bases line up with TRBD1. V lost 2 bases and J lost 3; bases outside the gene matches: 8. CDR1 is MNHEY, CDR2 SVGEGT, per germline. The length of the CDR3 is 17 residues.

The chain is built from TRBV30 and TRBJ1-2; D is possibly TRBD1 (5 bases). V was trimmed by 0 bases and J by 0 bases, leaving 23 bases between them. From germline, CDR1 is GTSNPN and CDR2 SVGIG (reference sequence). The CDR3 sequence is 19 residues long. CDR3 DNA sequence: TGTGCCTGGAGTGTTCCAATTCAGGGATTCCCCCTAGCTAACTATGGCTACACCTTC. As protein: CAWSVPIQGFPLANYGYTF.

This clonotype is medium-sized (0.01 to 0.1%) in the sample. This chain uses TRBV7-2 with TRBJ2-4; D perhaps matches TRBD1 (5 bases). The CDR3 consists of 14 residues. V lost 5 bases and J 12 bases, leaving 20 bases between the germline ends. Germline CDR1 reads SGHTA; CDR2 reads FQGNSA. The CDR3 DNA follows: TGTGCCAGCAGCCGCAGGGAAGGGCCCAAGGCTCAGTACTTC. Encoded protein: CASSRREGPKAQYF.

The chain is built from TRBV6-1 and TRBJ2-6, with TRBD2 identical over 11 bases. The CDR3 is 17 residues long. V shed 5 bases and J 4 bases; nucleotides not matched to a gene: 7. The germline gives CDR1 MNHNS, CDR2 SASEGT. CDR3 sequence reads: CASSQLAGASGANVLTF. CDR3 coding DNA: TGTGCCAGCAGTCAACTAGCGGGAGCTTCCGGGGCCAACGTCCTGACTTTC.

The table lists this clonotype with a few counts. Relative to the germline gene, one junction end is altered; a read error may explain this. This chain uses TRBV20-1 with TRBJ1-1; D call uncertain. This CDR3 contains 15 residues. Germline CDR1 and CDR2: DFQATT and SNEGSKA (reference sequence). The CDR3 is CSARAGSAVNTEAFF. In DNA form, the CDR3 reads TGCAGTGCGAGAGCGGGTTCGGCGGTGAACACTGAAGCTTTCTTT.

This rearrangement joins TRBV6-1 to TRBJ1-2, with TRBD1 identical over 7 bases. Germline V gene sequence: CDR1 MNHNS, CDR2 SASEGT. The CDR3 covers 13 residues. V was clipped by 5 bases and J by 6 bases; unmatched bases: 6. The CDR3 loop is CASSPRQGHGYTF. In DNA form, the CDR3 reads TGTGCCAGCAGTCCCCGACAGGGACATGGCTACACCTTC.

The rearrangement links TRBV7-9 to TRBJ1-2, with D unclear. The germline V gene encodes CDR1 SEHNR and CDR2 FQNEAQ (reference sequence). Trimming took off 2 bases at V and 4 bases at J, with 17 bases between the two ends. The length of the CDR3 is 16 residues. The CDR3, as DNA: TGTGCCAGCAGCTTAATGTTTGGGCAGCTTAGCTATGGCTACACCTTC. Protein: CASSLMFGQLSYGYTF.

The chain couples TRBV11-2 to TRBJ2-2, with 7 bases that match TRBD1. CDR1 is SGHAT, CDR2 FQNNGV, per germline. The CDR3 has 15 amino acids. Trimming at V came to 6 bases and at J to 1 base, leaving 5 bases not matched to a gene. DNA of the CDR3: TGTGCCAGCAGGACGGGACAGAGGAACACCGGGGAGCTGTTTTTT. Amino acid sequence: CASRTGQRNTGELFF.

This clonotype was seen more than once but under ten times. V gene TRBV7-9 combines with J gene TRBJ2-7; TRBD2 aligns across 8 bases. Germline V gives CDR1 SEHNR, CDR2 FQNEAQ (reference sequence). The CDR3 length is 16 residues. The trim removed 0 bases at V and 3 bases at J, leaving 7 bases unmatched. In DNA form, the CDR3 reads TGTGCCAGCAGCTTAGCGGGGGCTAGCGGGCACTACGAGCAGTACTTC. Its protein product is CASSLAGASGHYEQYF.

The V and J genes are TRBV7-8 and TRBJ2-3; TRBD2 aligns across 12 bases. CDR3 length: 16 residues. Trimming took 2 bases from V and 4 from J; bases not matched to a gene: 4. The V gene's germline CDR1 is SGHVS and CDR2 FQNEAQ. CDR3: CASSLRLAGVPDTQYF. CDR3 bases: TGTGCCAGCAGCTTAAGACTAGCGGGAGTCCCAGATACGCAGTATTTT.

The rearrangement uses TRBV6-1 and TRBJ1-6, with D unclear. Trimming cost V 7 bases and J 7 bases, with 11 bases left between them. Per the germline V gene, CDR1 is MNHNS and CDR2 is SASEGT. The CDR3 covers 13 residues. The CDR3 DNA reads TGTGCCAGCACTACTCTTGGGAATTCACCCCTCCACTTT. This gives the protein CASTTLGNSPLHF.

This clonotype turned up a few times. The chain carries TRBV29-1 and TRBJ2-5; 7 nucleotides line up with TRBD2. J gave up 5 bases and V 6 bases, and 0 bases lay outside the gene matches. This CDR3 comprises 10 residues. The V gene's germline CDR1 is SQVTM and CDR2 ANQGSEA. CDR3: CSVGGETQYF. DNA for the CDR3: TGCAGCGTGGGGGGGGAGACCCAGTACTTC.

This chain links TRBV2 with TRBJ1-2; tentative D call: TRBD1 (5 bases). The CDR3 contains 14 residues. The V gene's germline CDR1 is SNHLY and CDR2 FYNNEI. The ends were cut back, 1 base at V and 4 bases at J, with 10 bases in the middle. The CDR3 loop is CASSEDGGSYGYTF. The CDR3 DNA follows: TGTGCCAGCAGTGAAGACGGGGGAAGCTATGGCTACACCTTC.

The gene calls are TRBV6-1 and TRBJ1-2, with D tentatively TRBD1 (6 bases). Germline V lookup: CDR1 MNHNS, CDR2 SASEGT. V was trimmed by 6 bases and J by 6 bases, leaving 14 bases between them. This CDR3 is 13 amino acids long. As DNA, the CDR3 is TGTGCCAGCAGCTTTACAGGGTTGGATGGCTACACCTTC. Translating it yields CASSFTGLDGYTF.

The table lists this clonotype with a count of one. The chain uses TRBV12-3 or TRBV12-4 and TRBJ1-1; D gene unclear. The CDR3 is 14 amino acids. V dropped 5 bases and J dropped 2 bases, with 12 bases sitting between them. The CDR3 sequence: CASSQAGYNTEAFF. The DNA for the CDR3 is TGTGCCAGCAGTCAGGCCGGGTATAACACTGAAGCTTTCTTT.

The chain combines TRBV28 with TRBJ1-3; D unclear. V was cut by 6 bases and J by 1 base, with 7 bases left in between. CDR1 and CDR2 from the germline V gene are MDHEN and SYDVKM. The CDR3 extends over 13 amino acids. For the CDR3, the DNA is TGTGCCAGCAGCCGCCCTTCTGGAAACACCATATATTTT. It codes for CASSRPSGNTIYF.